This TCR beta chain stems from a study of blood T cell repertoires in COVID-19. Study at large: Researchers got acute and convalescent COVID-19 samples from the United States, Italy and Spain.

In germline, CDR1 is SGHAT, CDR2 FQNNGV. With 5 bases removed from V and 5 bases from J, the gap between germline ends came to 19 bases. CDR3 length: 16 amino acids. TCRdb's copy holds only in-frame clones and misses some; the assay was immunoSEQ multiplex PCR. This sample has about 190,000 clones, with around 85% found just once. Sequencing input: peripheral blood. This TCR was recovered from a woman in her forties or fifties with acute or convalescent COVID-19. The genes are TRBV11-2 and TRBJ2-1; tentative D call: TRBD1 (5 bases). CDR3 protein: CASSPSTGYRNNEQFF. The CDR3 region has the DNA TGTGCCAGCAGCCCCAGTACAGGTTATAGGAACAATGAGCAGTTCTTC.